Sequencing of this T cell receptor beta chain was carried out in a study of shared clonotypes between healthy human individuals. Overall study context: Each donor's CD4 naive and CD4 memory cells filled three plates apiece, CD8 naive two, and CD8 memory one.

A CD45RA-negative memory subset and a CD45RA+ naive subset were separated from the CD4+ cells. Study-wide results and limits: Expectations were that clonotype sharing among donors would be affected by sequencing depth. Incompleteness in sorted-subset sequencing, despite large depth, was shown by rarefaction.

The table came from immunoSEQ multiplex PCR; TCRdb's copy has only in-frame clones and leaves some out. This sample has about a million clones, with more than 60% found just once. V was trimmed by 0 bases and J by 11 bases, leaving 14 bases between them. Germline V lookup: CDR1 SGDLS, CDR2 YYNGEE. The CDR3 is made up of 13 amino acids. Turning to this clone: Its antigen is unidentified.

The sample was memory CD4+ T cells sorted from blood. The subset is: CD45RA-negative fraction. This chain connects TRBV9 to TRBJ1-1, with a tentative D call TRBD1 (5 bases). This sequence was found in a man between 18 and 29 years old in good health. The CDR3 spells CASSVGGSGDAFF. The DNA of the CDR3 is TGTGCCAGCAGCGTAGGGGGCTCGGGGGACGCTTTCTTT.